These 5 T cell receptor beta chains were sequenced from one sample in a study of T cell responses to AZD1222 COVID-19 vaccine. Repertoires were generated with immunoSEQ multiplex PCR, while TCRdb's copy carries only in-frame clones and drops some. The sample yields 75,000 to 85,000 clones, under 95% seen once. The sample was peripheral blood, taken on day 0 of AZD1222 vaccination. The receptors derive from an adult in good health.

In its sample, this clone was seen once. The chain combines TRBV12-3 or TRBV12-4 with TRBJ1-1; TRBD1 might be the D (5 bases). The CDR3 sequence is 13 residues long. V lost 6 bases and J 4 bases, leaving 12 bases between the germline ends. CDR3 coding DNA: TGTGCCAGCAGCCGGGACGAAATCACTGAAGCTTTCTTT. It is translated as CASSRDEITEAFF.

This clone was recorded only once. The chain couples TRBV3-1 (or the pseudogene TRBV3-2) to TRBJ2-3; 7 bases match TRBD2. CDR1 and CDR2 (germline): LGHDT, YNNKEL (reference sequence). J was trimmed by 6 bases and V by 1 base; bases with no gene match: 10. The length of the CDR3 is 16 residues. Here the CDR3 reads CASSQGGAGMGDTQYF. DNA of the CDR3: TGTGCCAGCAGCCAAGGAGGAGCGGGGATGGGGGATACGCAGTATTTT.

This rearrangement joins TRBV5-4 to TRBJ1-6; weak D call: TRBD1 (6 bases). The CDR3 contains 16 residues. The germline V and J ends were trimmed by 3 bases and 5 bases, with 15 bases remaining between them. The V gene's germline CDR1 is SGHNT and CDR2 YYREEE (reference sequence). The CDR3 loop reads CASSSGSQGNNSPLHF. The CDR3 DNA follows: TGTGCCAGCAGCTCAGGCTCACAGGGAAATAATTCACCCCTCCACTTT. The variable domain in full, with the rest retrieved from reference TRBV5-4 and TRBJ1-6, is ETGVTQSPTHLIKTRGQQVTLRCSSQSGHNTVSWYQQALGQGPQFIFQYYREEENGRGNFPPRFSGLQFPNYSSELNVNALELDDSALYLCASSSGSQGNNSPLHFGNGTRLTVT.

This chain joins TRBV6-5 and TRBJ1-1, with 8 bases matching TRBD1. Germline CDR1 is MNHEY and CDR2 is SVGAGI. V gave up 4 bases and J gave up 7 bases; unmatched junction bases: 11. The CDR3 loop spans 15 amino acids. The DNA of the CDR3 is TGTGCCAGCAGTTTATCAGGGGGCCCCCGAGATGAAGCTTTCTTT. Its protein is CASSLSGGPRDEAFF.

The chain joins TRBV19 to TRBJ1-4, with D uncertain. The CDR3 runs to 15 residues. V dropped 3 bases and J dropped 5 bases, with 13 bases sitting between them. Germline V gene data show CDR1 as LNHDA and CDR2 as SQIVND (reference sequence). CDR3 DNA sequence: TGTGCCAGTAGTATGAAAAACTCCTTGAATGAAAAACTGTTTTTT. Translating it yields CASSMKNSLNEKLFF.